The text below deals with one T cell receptor beta chain. This entry belongs to a study of T cell repertoires in cytomegalovirus infection. On the study more broadly: Public TCR beta signatures provided an indication of both CMV infection and a matching HLA type.

Via MiXCR, TCRdb re-called the reads, giving one row per CDR3 protein. Of roughly 500,000 distinct CDR3 sequences in the sample, over 9% were seen once. CDR3 size: 12 residues. The V segment lost 6 bases and the J segment 8 bases; nucleotides outside the gene matches: 5. Germline CDR1 and CDR2: DFQATT and SNEGSKA (reference sequence). This sequence joins TRBV20-1 and TRBJ1-4, with 8 bases lining up with TRBD1. This TCR came from a human donor in good health (CMV status not recorded). Some clones in this sample may be carry-over from other donors' samples. Sequencing was carried out using PBMCs. The CDR3 sequence is CSARDRREKLFF. CDR3 DNA: TGCAGTGCACGGGACAGGCGGGAAAAACTGTTTTTT.